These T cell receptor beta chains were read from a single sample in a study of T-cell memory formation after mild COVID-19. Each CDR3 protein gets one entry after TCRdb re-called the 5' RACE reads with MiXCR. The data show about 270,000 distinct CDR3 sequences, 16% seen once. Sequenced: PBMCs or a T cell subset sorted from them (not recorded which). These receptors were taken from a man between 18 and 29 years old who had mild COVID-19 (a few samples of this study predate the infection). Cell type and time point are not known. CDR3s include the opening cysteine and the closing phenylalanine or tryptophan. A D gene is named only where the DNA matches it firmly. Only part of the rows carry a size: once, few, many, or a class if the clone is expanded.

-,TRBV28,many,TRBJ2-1,CASNRGFGYNEQFF,TGTGCCAGCAATCGAGGCTTCGGGTACAATGAGCAGTTCTTC
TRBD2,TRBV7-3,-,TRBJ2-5,CASSRGLAGSAGETQYF,TGTGCCAGCAGCCGCGGACTAGCGGGCTCCGCGGGGGAGACCCAGTACTTC
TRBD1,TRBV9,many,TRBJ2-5,CASRHTGEETQYF,TGTGCCAGCAGGCATACAGGGGAGGAGACCCAGTACTTC
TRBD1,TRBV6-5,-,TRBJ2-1,CASSYVGTANNEQFF,TGTGCCAGCAGTTACGTCGGGACAGCTAACAATGAGCAGTTCTTC
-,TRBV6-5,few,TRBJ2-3,CASSYWGETDTQYF,TGTGCCAGCAGTTATTGGGGTGAGACAGATACGCAGTATTTT
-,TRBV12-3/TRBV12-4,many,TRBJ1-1,CASSSAPVKTEAFF,TGTGCCAGCAGTTCGGCCCCGGTGAAAACTGAAGCTTTCTTT
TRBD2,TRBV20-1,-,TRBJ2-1,CSARAGNEQFF,TGCAGTGCTCGAGCGGGGAATGAGCAGTTCTTC
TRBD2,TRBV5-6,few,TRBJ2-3,CASSLGRTSGERNTQYF,TGTGCCAGCAGCTTGGGCCGGACTAGCGGGGAGAGGAATACGCAGTATTTT
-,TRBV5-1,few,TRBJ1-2,CASSLRPRGTNYGYTF,TGCGCCAGCAGCTTGCGACCCAGGGGTACAAACTATGGCTACACCTTC
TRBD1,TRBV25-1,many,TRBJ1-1,CASNRQGVDTEAFF,TGTGCCAGCAACCGACAGGGGGTCGACACTGAAGCTTTCTTT
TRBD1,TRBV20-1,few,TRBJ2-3,CSARGGWTGGTDTQYF,TGCAGTGCTAGAGGAGGCTGGACAGGGGGCACAGATACGCAGTATTTT
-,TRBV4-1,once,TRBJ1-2,CASTGHQNYGYTF,TGCGCCAGCACAGGACACCAGAACTATGGCTACACCTTC
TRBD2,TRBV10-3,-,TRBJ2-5,CAITAGVQETQYF,TGTGCCATCACGGCGGGGGTACAAGAGACCCAGTACTTC
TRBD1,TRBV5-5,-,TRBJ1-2,CASRRQGANGYTF,TGTGCCAGCAGACGACAGGGGGCGAATGGCTACACCTTC